This T cell receptor (beta chain) was captured in a study of persistence of HIV-infected CD4 T cells (dated by TCRdb to the early 2020s). About the study as a whole: CMV- and HIV-1 Gag-responding CD4+ T cells were isolated from ART-treated individuals so that antigen-driven clonal expansion of HIV-1-infected cells could be examined. The median time the participants had spent on suppressive ART was 7 to 9 years. For the TCR cluster analysis across participants, eight or nine participants were included for CMV and about 7 participants for Gag. TCRbeta sequencing assessed the clonality of all cells in each sorted population, while proviral sequencing assessed the clonality of infected cells. Apart from a couple of participants who underwent leukapheresis at a single time point, peripheral blood samples of up to roughly 180 mL were collected from participants at multiple time points. On the study overall, not on this receptor specifically: Significantly lower TCRbeta richness was observed in CMV- and Gag-responding cells than in anti-CD3/anti-CD28-responding cells, and higher oligoclonality was observed in CMV-responding cells than in CD3/CD28-stimulated and Gag-responding cells. Degenerate expanded CDR3beta sequences were enriched in antigen-responding cells, suggesting convergent selection of CD4+ responses to CMV and Gag. Only a small number of individuals took part in the study, and the range of antigens tested was limited. Within the same sorted populations, how oligoclonal the TCRs were correlated with how oligoclonal the proviruses were. Bulk TCR analyses could not be limited to the rare CMV-responding cells that actually contained HIV-1 proviruses.

Remarks on this clone: No cognate antigen has been identified for it. No clone much larger than this one lies a single base away; base qualities are absent.

The immunoSEQ hsTCRB assay version 4 in survey mode was used to sequence TCRbeta repertoires from genomic DNA. For TCRbeta sequencing, genomic DNA was diluted to 8 to 10 ng/uL, with up to 1 ug used per sample. In the original analysis: Analysis of the TCRbeta data was done in ImmunoSeq Analyzer 3.0, and diversity was computed on productive nucleotide rearrangements. Using the Immunarch R package, lower-bound TCR diversity was estimated with the improved Chao index and clonality was estimated with the Gini coefficient. Different nucleotide rearrangements encoding the same CDR3beta amino acid sequence were counted as distinct clonotypes. Differential abundance analysis found TCRbeta sequences that were significantly enriched in antigen-responding cells compared with anti-CD3/anti-CD28-activated cells. TCRs were clustered by predicted peptide-MHC specificity with GLIPH2, both within individual participants and across merged participant data sets. In its TCRdb copy, this immuneACCESS table keeps in-frame sequences only and misses some clones. Where compared with another copy, unresolved V genes explain less than half of these, and the others have no known cause. Clonal size and the V and J genes are those of that table, whereas D and trimming came from the DNA. The sample profile shows around 60,000 clones; 65% to 75% of them were found once. About 1.5% of the sample is held by the ten biggest clonotypes.

What this sample's treatment or condition label stands for: suppressive antiretroviral therapy. A pool of overlapping 15-mer peptides from HIV-1 Gag, at about 0.92 ug per peptide per mL, was used to stimulate the cells. Memory CD4+ T cells that did not respond, being CD40L-negative, CD69-negative and CD45RO-high, were sorted as memory populations depleted of antigen-responding cells. HIV-1-infected adults in whom suppressive ART had been started during chronic infection were enrolled as participants. For at least 4 years, the participants' plasma HIV-1 RNA had been undetectable, below 50 copies/mL. To be included, a participant needed positive CMV serology and a CD4+ T cell count above 400 cells/uL. Before stimulation, PBMCs were isolated using density centrifugation and then depleted of CD8+ T cells. CD8-depleted PBMCs were stimulated for 15 to 20 hours with anti-CD28/CD49d costimulation, CD40-blocking antibody and enfuvirtide to prevent new infections. Cells were sorted on a Beckman Coulter MoFlo Legacy or XDP sorter, with propidium iodide excluding dead cells. Genomic DNA was extracted using the QIAamp DNA Mini Kit for samples with more than one million cells and using the Quick-DNA Microprep Kit for all other samples.

The clonotype comes from an adult man with HIV who was CMV-seropositive. The sample was CD4+ T cells sorted from PBMCs after approximately 19-hour stimulation, taken from a patient who received antiretroviral therapy. This sample's cell subset or site label indicates: CD40L-CD69- CD45RO-high memory CD4 T cells not responding to Gag peptides.

The CDR3 reads CASSLEQSHNQPQHF. The sequenced DNA: TGTGCCAGTAGTCTGGAGCAGAGTCACAATCAGCCCCAGCATTTT. The sequence joins TRBV19 to TRBJ1-5; the D gene cannot be resolved reliably. Inclusive of the bounding cysteine and phenylalanine, the CDR3 is 15 residues long. Only the CDR3 part of the read is kept: 45 bases, read in frame from the first base. The trim is 5 bases for V and 3 bases for J, with a gap of 14 bases between the germline ends. Sequences LNHDA (CDR1) and SQIVND (CDR2) are obtained from the germline V gene (reference sequence).